The 10 T cell receptor beta chains listed next were all sequenced from one sample in a study of T cells in narcolepsy. Generated by immunoSEQ multiplex PCR, the TCRdb table keeps only in-frame clones and is missing some. The sample holds about 13,000 clones; about 88% are singletons and the top ten take about 1.7%. Sequencing was performed on CD45RA- memory CD4+ T cells from PBMCs. The source is a human donor with narcolepsy.

This chain connects TRBV4-1 to TRBJ2-1, with 10 nucleotides matching TRBD2. The germline gives CDR1 MGHRA, CDR2 YSYEKL. V was pared by 2 bases and J by 10 bases, with 17 bases of the junction left unmatched. The CDR3 spans 18 residues. CDR3 sequence: CASSQWGLAPWGRQEQFF. CDR3 in DNA: TGCGCCAGCAGCCAATGGGGACTAGCGCCTTGGGGGCGACAGGAGCAGTTCTTC.

The V and J genes are TRBV19 and TRBJ1-2; D gene unclear. V shed 7 bases and J shed 5 bases, with 11 bases lying between them. CDR1 is LNHDA and CDR2 is SQIVND in the germline V gene (reference sequence). The CDR3 has 12 residues. In nucleotides, the CDR3 is TGTGCCAGTACGGGGTTTAGGTATGGCTACACCTTC. Protein sequence: CASTGFRYGYTF.

The chain employs TRBV7-2 and TRBJ1-2; 8 bases map to TRBD1. The V and J ends lost 4 bases and 5 bases, in that order; junction bases with no gene match: 6. Germline lookup yields CDR1 SGHTA and CDR2 FQGNSA. The CDR3 is 14 residues long. The DNA for the CDR3 is TGTGCCAGCAGCTCGTTACAGGGGGGTTATGGCTACACCTTC. It translates to CASSSLQGGYGYTF.

The V and J genes are TRBV28 and TRBJ1-5; 7 nucleotides align to TRBD1. CDR3 size: 14 residues. V trimming: 5 bases; J trimming: 4 bases; junction bases outside the gene matches: 5. Germline-derived CDR1 and CDR2 are MDHEN and SYDVKM. The chain's CDR3 is CASSITGENQPQHF. In nucleotides, the CDR3 is TGTGCCAGCAGTATAACAGGGGAGAATCAGCCCCAGCATTTT. Combining the CDR3 with reference TRBV28 and TRBJ1-5 gives the whole variable domain DVKVTQSSRYLVKRTGEKVFLECVQDMDHENMFWYRQDPGLGLRLIYFSYDVKMKEKGDIPEGYSVSREKKERFSLILESASTNQTSMYLCASSITGENQPQHFGDGTRLSIL.

The chain joins TRBV6-6 to TRBJ2-7; D possibly corresponds to TRBD2 (6 bases). Trimming shortened V by 2 bases and J by 7 bases, and 15 bases separated the two germline ends. Germline V gives CDR1 MNHNY, CDR2 SVGAGI (reference sequence). The CDR3 runs to 14 residues. CDR3 amino acids: CASSYRGGVEEQYF. The CDR3 nucleotides read TGTGCCAGCAGTTACCGGGGAGGAGTTGAAGAGCAGTACTTC.

This clone turned up a few times. Other nucleotide sequences in the sample specify the same CDR3. The V gene is TRBV7-2, the J gene TRBJ2-3, with D unresolved. The CDR3 runs 12 residues. V lost 6 bases and J lost 2, with 6 bases in between. The V gene's germline CDR1 is SGHTA and CDR2 FQGNSA. The CDR3 sequence: CASSQSTDTQYF. The CDR3 DNA reads as TGTGCCAGCAGTCAATCCACAGATACGCAGTATTTT.

The count of this clone is one. The chain links TRBV4-2 to TRBJ2-3; D may be TRBD2 (6 bases). V was trimmed by 1 base and J by 3 bases, leaving 8 bases between them. Germline V gene data show CDR1 as LGHNA and CDR2 as YNFKEQ. This CDR3 spans 14 amino acids. DNA of the CDR3: TGTGCCAGCAGCCAAGGTGGGGGGACAGATACGCAGTATTTT. Protein: CASSQGGGTDTQYF.

CDR3 bases: TGTGCCAGCAGGGGAGGAAGCACCGGGGAGCTGTTTTTT. Translated, it gives CASRGGSTGELFF. The V call is TRBV9, the J call TRBJ2-2, with a weak D call TRBD2 (6 bases). The CDR3 has 13 residues. CDR1 is SGDLS and CDR2 is YYNGEE in the germline V gene. V was shortened by 5 bases and J by 4 bases, with 9 bases between the two germline ends.

The rearrangement uses TRBV15 and TRBJ2-2; TRBD2 agrees at 7 bases. V was pared by 1 base and J by 7 bases, with 9 bases of the junction left unmatched. From germline, CDR1 is LNHNV and CDR2 YYDKDF (reference sequence). The CDR3 length is 16 residues. The CDR3 region has the DNA TGTGCCACCAGCAGAGGAGGGGAGGGCCAGGGCGGGGAGCTGTTTTTT. Translated: CATSRGGEGQGGELFF. Full variable domain (missing parts from reference TRBV15 and TRBJ2-2): DAMVIQNPRYQVTQFGKPVTLSCSQTLNHNVMYWYQQKSSQAPKLLFHYYDKDFNNEADTPDNFQSRRPNTSFCFLDIRSPGLGDTAMYLCATSRGGEGQGGELFFGEGSRLTVL.

DNA of the CDR3: TGTGCCAGCAGCTATTCAGGGTGGGACATTCAGTACTTC. This encodes CASSYSGWDIQYF. The chain recombines TRBV5-8 with TRBJ2-4; the D gene is possibly TRBD1 (5 bases). Between the trimmed V and J ends, which lost 3 bases and 8 bases, there was a span of 12 bases. The CDR3 consists of 13 residues. CDR1 is SGHTS and CDR2 is YDEGEE in the germline V gene.